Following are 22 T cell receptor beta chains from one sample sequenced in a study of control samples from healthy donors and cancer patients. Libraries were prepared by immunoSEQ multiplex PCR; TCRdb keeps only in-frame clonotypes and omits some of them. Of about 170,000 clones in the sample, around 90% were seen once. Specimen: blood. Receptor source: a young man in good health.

The CDR3 loop is CASSSGQGARTDTQYF. The DNA of the CDR3 is TGTGCCAGCAGCTCGGGACAGGGGGCGCGTACAGATACGCAGTATTTT. The gene calls are TRBV5-6 and TRBJ2-3; 12 bases are a match to TRBD1. The germline V gene has CDR1 SGHDT and CDR2 YYEEEE. The CDR3 totals 16 residues. Germline trimming cut 3 bases from V and 3 bases from J; bases unmatched to any gene: 5.

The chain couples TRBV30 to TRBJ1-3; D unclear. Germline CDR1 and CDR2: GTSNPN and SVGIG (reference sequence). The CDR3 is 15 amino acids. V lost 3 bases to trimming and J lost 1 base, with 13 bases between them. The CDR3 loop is CAWRGKGISGNTIYF. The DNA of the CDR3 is TGTGCCTGGAGGGGAAAGGGTATTTCTGGAAACACCATATATTTT.

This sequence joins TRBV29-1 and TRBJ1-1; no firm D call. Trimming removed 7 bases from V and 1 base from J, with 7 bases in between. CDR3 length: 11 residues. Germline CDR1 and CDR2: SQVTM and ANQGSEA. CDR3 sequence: CSGAENTEAFF. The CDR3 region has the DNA TGCAGCGGGGCCGAGAACACTGAAGCTTTCTTT.

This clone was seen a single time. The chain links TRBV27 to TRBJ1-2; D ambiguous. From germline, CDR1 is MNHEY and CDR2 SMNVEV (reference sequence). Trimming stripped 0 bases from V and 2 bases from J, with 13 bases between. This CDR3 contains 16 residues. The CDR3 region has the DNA TGTGCCAGCAGTTTATCGACACAGACAAAAAACTATGGCTACACCTTC. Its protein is CASSLSTQTKNYGYTF.

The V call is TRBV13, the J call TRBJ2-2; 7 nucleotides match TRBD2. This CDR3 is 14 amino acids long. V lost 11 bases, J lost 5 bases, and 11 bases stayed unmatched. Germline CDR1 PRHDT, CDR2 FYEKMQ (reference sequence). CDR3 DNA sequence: TGTGCCGCGGGGCAGCGGGGAAGGACCGGGGAGCTGTTTTTT. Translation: CAAGQRGRTGELFF.

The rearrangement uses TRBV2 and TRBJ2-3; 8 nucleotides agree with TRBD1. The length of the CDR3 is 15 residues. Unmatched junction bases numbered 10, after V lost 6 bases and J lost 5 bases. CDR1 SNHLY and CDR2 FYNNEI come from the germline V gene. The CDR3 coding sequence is TGTGCCAGCAGAGTAGACAGGGGAATGGGAGATACGCAGTATTTT. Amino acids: CASRVDRGMGDTQYF.

The CDR3 loop is CASVKAGVGQPQHF. CDR3 nucleotides: TGTGCCAGCGTAAAGGCGGGGGTTGGCCAGCCCCAGCATTTT. This chain connects TRBV6-5 to TRBJ1-5; D may be TRBD1 (5 bases). V was clipped by 8 bases and J by 7 bases, with 18 bases between them. The length of the CDR3 is 14 residues. The V gene's germline CDR1 is MNHEY and CDR2 SVGAGI.

In nucleotides, the CDR3 is TGTGCCAGCAGTACCCAACACGACACAGATACGCAGTATTTT. Its protein product is CASSTQHDTDTQYF. The chain combines TRBV27 with TRBJ2-3, with D uncertain. Germline V lookup: CDR1 MNHEY, CDR2 SMNVEV (reference sequence). The CDR3 contains 14 residues. V lost 5 bases and J lost 2, with 11 bases in between.

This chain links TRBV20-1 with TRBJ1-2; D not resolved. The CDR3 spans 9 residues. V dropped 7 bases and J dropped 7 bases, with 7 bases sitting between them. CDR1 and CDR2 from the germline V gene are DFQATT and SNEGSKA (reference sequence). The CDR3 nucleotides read TGCAGTGTCAAGCCTGGCTACACCTTC. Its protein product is CSVKPGYTF.

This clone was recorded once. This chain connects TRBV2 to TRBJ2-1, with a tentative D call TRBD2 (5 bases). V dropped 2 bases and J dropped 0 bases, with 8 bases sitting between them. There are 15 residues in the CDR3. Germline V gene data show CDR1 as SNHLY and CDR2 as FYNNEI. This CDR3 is CASSENGVSYNEQFF. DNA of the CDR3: TGTGCCAGCAGTGAAAACGGGGTCTCCTACAATGAGCAGTTCTTC.

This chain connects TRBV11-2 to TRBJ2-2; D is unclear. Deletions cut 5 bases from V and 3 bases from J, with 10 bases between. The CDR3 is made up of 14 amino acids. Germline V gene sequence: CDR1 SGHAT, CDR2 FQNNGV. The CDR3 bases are TGTGCCAGCAGCCCTGGGCCGCACACCGGGGAGCTGTTTTTT. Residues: CASSPGPHTGELFF.

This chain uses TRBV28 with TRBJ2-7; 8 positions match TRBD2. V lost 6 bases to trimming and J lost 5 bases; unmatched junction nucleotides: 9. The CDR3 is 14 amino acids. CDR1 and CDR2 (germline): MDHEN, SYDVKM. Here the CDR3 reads CASSGGGLSDEQYF. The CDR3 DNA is TGTGCCAGCAGCGGCGGGGGGCTTAGCGACGAGCAGTACTTC.

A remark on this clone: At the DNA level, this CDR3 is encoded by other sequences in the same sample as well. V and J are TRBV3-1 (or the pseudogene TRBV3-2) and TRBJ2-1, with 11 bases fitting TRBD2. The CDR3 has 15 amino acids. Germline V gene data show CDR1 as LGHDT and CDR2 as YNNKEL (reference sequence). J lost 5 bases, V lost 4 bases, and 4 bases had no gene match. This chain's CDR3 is CASSLGTSGHNEQFF. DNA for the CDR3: TGTGCCAGCAGCCTGGGGACTAGCGGACACAATGAGCAGTTCTTC.

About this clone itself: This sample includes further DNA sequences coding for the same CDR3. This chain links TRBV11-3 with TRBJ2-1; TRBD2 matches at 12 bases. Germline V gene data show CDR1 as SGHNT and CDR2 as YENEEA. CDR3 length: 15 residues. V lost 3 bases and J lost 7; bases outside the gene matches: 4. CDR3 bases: TGTGCCAGCAGCTTGGGACTAGCGGGTGTGAATGAGCAGTTCTTC. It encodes CASSLGLAGVNEQFF.

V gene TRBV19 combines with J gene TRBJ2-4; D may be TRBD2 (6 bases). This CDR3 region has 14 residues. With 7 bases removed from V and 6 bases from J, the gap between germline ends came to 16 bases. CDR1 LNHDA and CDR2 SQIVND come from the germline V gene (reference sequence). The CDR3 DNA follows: TGTGCCAGTACGGGCGGGGCCGTCGGAAACATTCAGTACTTC. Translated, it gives CASTGGAVGNIQYF.

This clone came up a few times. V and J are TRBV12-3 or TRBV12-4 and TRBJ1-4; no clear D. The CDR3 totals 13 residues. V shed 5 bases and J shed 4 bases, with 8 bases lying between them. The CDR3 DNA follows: TGTGCCAGCAGTCCCCATTATAATGAAAAACTGTTTTTT. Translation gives CASSPHYNEKLFF.

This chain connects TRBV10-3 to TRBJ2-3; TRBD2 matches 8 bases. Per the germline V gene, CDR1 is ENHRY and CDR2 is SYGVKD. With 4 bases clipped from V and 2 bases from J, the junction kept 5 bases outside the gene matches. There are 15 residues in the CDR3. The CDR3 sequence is CAISVGGASTDTQYF. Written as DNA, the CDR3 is TGTGCCATCAGTGTCGGGGGGGCCTCCACAGATACGCAGTATTTT.

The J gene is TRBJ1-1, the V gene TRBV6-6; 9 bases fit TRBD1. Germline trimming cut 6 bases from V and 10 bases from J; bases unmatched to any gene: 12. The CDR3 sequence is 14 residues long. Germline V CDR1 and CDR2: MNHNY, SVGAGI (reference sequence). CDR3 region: CASSQQGAGRGAFF. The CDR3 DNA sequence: TGTGCCAGCAGCCAACAGGGGGCCGGTCGGGGAGCTTTCTTT.

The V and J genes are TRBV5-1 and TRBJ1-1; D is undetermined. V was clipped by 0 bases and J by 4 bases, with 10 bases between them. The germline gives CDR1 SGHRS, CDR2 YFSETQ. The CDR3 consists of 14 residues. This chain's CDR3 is CASSLVVGSTEAFF. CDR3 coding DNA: TGCGCCAGCAGCTTGGTGGTGGGGAGCACTGAAGCTTTCTTT.

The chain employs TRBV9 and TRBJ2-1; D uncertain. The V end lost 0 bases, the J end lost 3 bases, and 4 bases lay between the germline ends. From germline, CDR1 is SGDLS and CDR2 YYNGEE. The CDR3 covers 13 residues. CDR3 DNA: TGTGCCAGCAGCGTAGCTTTCTACAATGAGCAGTTCTTC. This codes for CASSVAFYNEQFF.

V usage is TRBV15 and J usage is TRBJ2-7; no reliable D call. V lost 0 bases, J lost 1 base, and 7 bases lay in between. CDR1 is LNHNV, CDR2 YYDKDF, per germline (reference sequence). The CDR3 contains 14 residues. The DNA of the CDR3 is TGTGCCACCAGCAGAGATCTTGTTTCCTACGAGCAGTACTTC. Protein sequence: CATSRDLVSYEQYF.

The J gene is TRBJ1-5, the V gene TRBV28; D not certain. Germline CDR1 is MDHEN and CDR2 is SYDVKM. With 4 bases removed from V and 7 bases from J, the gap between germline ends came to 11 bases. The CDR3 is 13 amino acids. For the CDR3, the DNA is TGTGCCAGCAGTTCGCAGCTGGGGCAGCCCCAGCATTTT. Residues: CASSSQLGQPQHF.